The rows below give T cell receptor beta chains drawn from one sample of a study of T cells in Graves' hyperthyroidism and ophthalmopathy. Each CDR3 protein is one row after TCRdb ran MiXCR on the multiplex PCR reads. The sample includes 300,000 to 400,000 distinct CDR3 sequences, around 13% of them seen just once. Sequences were obtained from blood. The receptors here all came from a woman in her late teens or twenties with Graves' hyperthyroidism. Both conserved end residues are part of each CDR3. The D gene is left open where the match is weak. Expanded clones get a size class; other rows say once, few or many, or leave the size out.

D gene | J gene | V gene | clone size | CDR3 protein | CDR3 DNA
- | TRBJ2-1 | TRBV5-1 | many | CASTLREGGASNEQFF | TGCGCCAGCACCTTACGCGAAGGGGGGGCTAGCAATGAGCAGTTCTTC
TRBD1 | TRBJ2-2 | TRBV6-1 | many | CASSPGTGETGELFF | TGTGCCAGCAGCCCCGGGACAGGAGAAACCGGGGAGCTGTTTTTT
- | TRBJ1-2 | TRBV15 | many | CATSRDRTNYGYTF | TGTGCCACCAGCAGAGACAGGACCAACTATGGCTACACCTTC
TRBD2 | TRBJ2-1 | TRBV20-1 | many | CSARSPSGMLDEQFF | TGCAGTGCTCGATCCCCTAGCGGGATGTTGGATGAGCAGTTCTTC
TRBD1 | TRBJ2-3 | TRBV24-1 | many | CATSDPGQGTDTQYF | TGTGCCACCAGTGACCCCGGACAGGGGACAGATACGCAGTATTTT
TRBD2 | TRBJ2-3 | TRBV12-3/TRBV12-4 | many | CASSLVGLAVSTDTQYF | TGTGCCAGCAGTTTAGTAGGACTAGCGGTTAGCACAGATACGCAGTATTTT
- | TRBJ1-6 | TRBV28 | many | CASSLEAPLHF | TGTGCCAGCAGTTTAGAGGCGCCCCTCCACTTT
TRBD1 | TRBJ1-5 | TRBV28 | many | CASSLEVGQDNQPQHF | TGTGCCAGCAGTTTGGAGGTTGGACAGGACAATCAGCCCCAGCATTTT
TRBD2 | TRBJ2-7 | TRBV20-1 | few | CSARWTSGAYEQYF | TGCAGTGCTAGATGGACTAGCGGAGCCTACGAGCAGTACTTC
- | TRBJ1-1 | TRBV7-9 | many | CASSLTASRGYAEAFF | TGTGCCAGCAGCTTAACGGCCAGCCGGGGCTACGCTGAAGCTTTCTTT
- | TRBJ1-2 | TRBV6-6 | - | CASSYFTDLNYGYTF | TGTGCCAGCAGTTACTTTACCGATCTTAACTATGGCTACACCTTC
- | TRBJ2-6 | TRBV6-2/TRBV6-3 | - | CASSLGGGVSNVLTF | TGTGCCAGCAGTTTGGGGGGTGGCGTCTCTAACGTCCTGACTTTC
TRBD1 | TRBJ2-2 | TRBV29-1 | many | CSIRDRENTGELFF | TGCAGCATTAGGGACAGGGAAAACACCGGGGAGCTGTTTTTT
- | TRBJ2-2 | TRBV6-1 | many | CASSEEGQLFTGELFF | TGTGCCAGCAGTGAAGAAGGACAACTCTTCACCGGGGAGCTGTTTTTT
- | TRBJ1-2 | TRBV12-3/TRBV12-4 | many | CASNDANYGYTF | TGTGCCAGCAACGACGCCAACTATGGCTACACCTTC
- | TRBJ2-1 | TRBV7-8 | many | CASSLLADEGNNEQFF | TGTGCCAGCAGCTTATTAGCAGATGAGGGTAACAATGAGCAGTTCTTC
- | TRBJ2-5 | TRBV28 | - | CAPGQAQEGTWEHF | TGTGCCCCAGGGCAGGCACAGGAGGGGACTTGGGAACACTTC
- | TRBJ1-4 | TRBV4-3 | - | CASSRGGAGDEKLFF | TGCGCCAGCAGCCGGGGGGGGGCCGGGGATGAAAAACTGTTTTTT
TRBD1 | TRBJ1-3 | TRBV28 | many | CASSLFGTASGNTIYF | TGTGCCAGCAGTTTATTCGGGACAGCCTCTGGAAACACCATATATTTT
TRBD2 | TRBJ2-5 | TRBV15 | few | CATSVSGGRETQYF | TGTGCCACCAGCGTAAGCGGGGGACGGGAGACCCAGTACTTC
TRBD1 | TRBJ1-1 | TRBV5-1 | many | CASSRTGEATEAFF | TGCGCCAGCAGCAGGACAGGGGAGGCCACTGAAGCTTTCTTT
- | TRBJ2-3 | TRBV12-3/TRBV12-4 | many | CASSIPTRGGNTDTQYF | TGTGCCAGCAGTATCCCCACCAGGGGGGGGAACACAGATACGCAGTATTTT
TRBD2 | TRBJ2-2 | TRBV20-1 | - | CSARGLAGGQNTGELFF | TGCAGTGCTAGAGGTCTAGCGGGAGGGCAGAACACCGGGGAGCTGTTTTTT
TRBD1 | TRBJ1-5 | TRBV6-1 | few | CASSRGQQNQPQHF | TGTGCCAGCAGTAGGGGACAGCAGAATCAGCCCCAGCATTTT
- | TRBJ1-5 | TRBV4-1 | - | CASSQGPLDHQPQHF | TGCGCCAGCAGCCAAGGTCCTCTGGATCATCAGCCCCAGCATTTT
- | TRBJ2-7 | TRBV6-2/TRBV6-3 | many | CASSYGWANSYEQYF | TGTGCCAGCAGTTACGGTTGGGCCAACTCCTACGAGCAGTACTTC
- | TRBJ1-4 | TRBV20-1 | many | CSASRVGSLDNEKLFF | TGCAGTGCTAGTAGGGTCGGATCGCTGGATAATGAAAAACTGTTTTTT
- | TRBJ2-3 | TRBV19 | - | CASSIAPSQSTDTQYF | TGTGCCAGTAGTATAGCGCCTTCCCAATCCACAGATACGCAGTATTTT
- | TRBJ1-4 | TRBV6-1 | few | CASNLGTANEKLFF | TGTGCCAGCAACTTAGGGACCGCCAATGAAAAACTGTTTTTT
TRBD1 | TRBJ1-2 | TRBV3-1 | many | CASSHYQGAGGYTF | TGTGCCAGCAGCCATTACCAGGGGGCAGGAGGCTACACCTTC
- | TRBJ1-4 | TRBV29-1 | once | CSAGGTRESTNEKLFF | TGCAGCGCCGGAGGGACACGGGAGTCAACTAATGAAAAACTGTTTTTT
TRBD1 | TRBJ1-1 | TRBV28 | - | CASSPDRGDAEAFF | TGTGCCAGCAGCCCCGACAGGGGAGACGCTGAAGCTTTCTTT
- | TRBJ1-3 | TRBV24-1 | many | CAREDGNTIYF | TGTGCCCGGGAGGATGGAAACACCATATATTTT
- | TRBJ1-1 | TRBV20-1 | many | CSARLAGGTRAFF | TGCAGTGCTAGACTCGCCGGTGGGACTCGGGCTTTCTTT
- | TRBJ2-2 | TRBV24-1 | few | CATSGMDRNTGELFF | TGTGCCACCAGTGGGATGGACCGCAACACCGGGGAGCTGTTTTTT
- | TRBJ1-1 | TRBV6-1 | many | CATQKGINTEAFF | TGTGCCACCCAGAAAGGCATAAACACTGAAGCTTTCTTT
- | TRBJ1-4 | TRBV7-2 | many | CASSPRAGDNEKLFF | TGTGCCAGCAGCCCCCGAGCAGGGGATAATGAAAAACTGTTTTTT